Below, 2 T cell receptor beta chains from the same sample are listed, as sequenced in a study of blood T cell repertoires in COVID-19. Generated by immunoSEQ multiplex PCR, the TCRdb table keeps only in-frame clones and is missing some. This table holds about 74,000 clones, 85% to 90% found once. Sequenced sample: peripheral blood. The receptors come from a woman aged 80 or over with active or convalescent COVID-19.

The chain employs TRBV5-1 and TRBJ2-3; D remains ambiguous. V was pared by 0 bases and J by 3 bases, with 5 bases between. The CDR3 runs 13 residues. Germline CDR1 is SGHRS and CDR2 is YFSETQ. The CDR3 DNA sequence: TGCGCCAGCAGCTTGGGCAGAACAGATACGCAGTATTTT. It is translated as CASSLGRTDTQYF.

The rearrangement joins TRBV7-2 to TRBJ2-2; TRBD2 aligns across 12 bases. CDR3 length: 16 amino acids. The germline CDR1 and CDR2 sequences are SGHTA and FQGNSA. J was trimmed by 6 bases and V by 4 bases; bases with no gene match: 6. Here the CDR3 reads CASSSLAGGISGELFF. As DNA, the CDR3 is TGTGCCAGCAGCTCTCTAGCGGGAGGGATCTCCGGGGAGCTGTTTTTT.